The sequence of this TCR beta chain was determined in a study of blood T cell repertoires in COVID-19. Study summary: Samples came from the United States, Italy and Spain, spanning acute and convalescent COVID-19. Sources were T cells, B-cell-depleted T cells, or PBMCs; the material itself was cDNA or gDNA.

In the original analysis: For nucleated cells, counts were estimated from reference gene primer amplification. Using immunoSEQ multiplex PCR, the repertoire was profiled, and TCRdb retains in-frame clones only, with some absent. Clonal size and the V and J genes are those of that table, whereas D and trimming came from the DNA. Among some 21,000 clones listed, 80% to 85% were seen once. V gave up 0 bases and J gave up 4 bases, with 9 bases separating them. CDR3 length: 15 residues. The source is a man aged 40-49 years with acute or convalescent COVID-19. The J gene is TRBJ1-4, the V gene TRBV23-1; a possible D gene is TRBD1 (6 bases). TRBV23-1 is classed as an ORF, of uncertain function. The material sequenced was peripheral blood. The CDR3 region has the DNA TGCGCCAGCAGTCAATCACAGGGTCGTAATGAAAAACTGTTTTTT. Amino acid sequence: CASSQSQGRNEKLFF.